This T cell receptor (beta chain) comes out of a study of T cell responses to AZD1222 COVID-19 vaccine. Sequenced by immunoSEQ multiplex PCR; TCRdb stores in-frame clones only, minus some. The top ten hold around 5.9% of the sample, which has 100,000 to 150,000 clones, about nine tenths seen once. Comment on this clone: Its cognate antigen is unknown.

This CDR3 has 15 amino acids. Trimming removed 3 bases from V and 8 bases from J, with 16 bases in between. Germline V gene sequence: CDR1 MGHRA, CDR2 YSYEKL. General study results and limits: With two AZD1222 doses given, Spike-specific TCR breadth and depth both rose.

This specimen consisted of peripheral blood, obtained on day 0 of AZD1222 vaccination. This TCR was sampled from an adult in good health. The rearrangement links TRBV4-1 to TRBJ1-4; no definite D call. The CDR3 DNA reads TGCGCCAGCAGCCAGGGCCGGAGGGAGGGAGAAAAACTGTTTTTT. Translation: CASSQGRREGEKLFF.